This entry lists 29 T cell receptor beta chains sequenced from one sample in a study of T cell repertoires in cytomegalovirus infection. These receptors have no known antigen. TCRdb processed the reads anew with MiXCR; each CDR3 protein has one entry. The table records 300,000 to 400,000 distinct CDR3 sequences, under 35% of them present only once. This specimen consisted of cultured PBMCs, obtained from culture after CMV antigen stimulation. These receptors were collected from a human donor in good health (CMV status not recorded). Some clones in this sample may be carry-over from other donors' samples.

V gene TRBV9 combines with J gene TRBJ2-1; 10 nucleotides agree with TRBD2. The germline CDR1 and CDR2 sequences are SGDLS and YYNGEE. V trimming: 4 bases; J trimming: 2 bases; junction bases outside the gene matches: 6. This CDR3 has 16 residues. The CDR3 protein is CASSTLAGVAYNEQFF. CDR3 coding DNA: TGTGCCAGCAGCACTCTAGCGGGAGTGGCCTACAATGAGCAGTTCTTC.

The chain recombines TRBV6-5 with TRBJ2-7; the D call may be TRBD1 or TRBD2 (6 bases each). The CDR3 spans 16 residues. V was clipped by 0 bases and J by 1 base, with 13 bases between them. Germline V CDR1 and CDR2: MNHEY, SVGAGI. The CDR3, as DNA: TGTGCCAGCAGTTACTCACGGGGGCAAGAATCCTACGAGCAGTACTTC. It is translated as CASSYSRGQESYEQYF.

This clonotype showed up just a few times. This chain uses TRBV5-1 with TRBJ1-3; D gene uncertain. The CDR3 sequence is 17 residues long. Per germline, CDR1 SGHRS and CDR2 YFSETQ. Deletions cut 0 bases from V and 0 bases from J, with 13 bases between. The CDR3 reads CASSLEYSGSSGNTIYF. The CDR3 DNA reads TGCGCCAGCAGCTTGGAATACAGTGGGAGCTCTGGAAACACCATATATTTT.

V usage is TRBV5-1 and J usage is TRBJ1-2, with 7 bases lining up with TRBD1. CDR3 length: 14 residues. After removal of 1 base from V and 3 bases from J, the junction contained 3 bases not matched to a gene. Germline V gene lookup returns CDR1 SGHRS and CDR2 YFSETQ. The CDR3 coding sequence is TGCGCCAGCAGCTTGCAAGACAGGGACTATGGCTACACCTTC. This codes for CASSLQDRDYGYTF. The variable domain in full, with the rest retrieved from reference TRBV5-1 and TRBJ1-2, is KAGVTQTPRYLIKTRGQQVTLSCSPISGHRSVSWYQQTPGQGLQFLFEYFSETQRNKGNFPGRFSGRQFSNSRSEMNVSTLELGDSALYLCASSLQDRDYGYTFGSGTRLTVV.

This clonotype has a count of ten or more. The chain has TRBV7-6 and TRBJ2-6; the D is unclear. The CDR3 is 14 amino acids. Trimming took off 5 bases at V and 1 base at J, with 6 bases between the two ends. Germline CDR1 is SGHVS and CDR2 is FNYEAQ. In DNA form, the CDR3 reads TGTGCCAGCAGCCCATGGTCTGGGGCCAACGTCCTGACTTTC. Amino acids: CASSPWSGANVLTF.

The rearrangement links TRBV7-2 to TRBJ2-7; the match to TRBD2 covers 7 bases. The CDR3 is 14 residues long. From germline, CDR1 is SGHTA and CDR2 FQGNSA. V was pared by 2 bases and J by 3 bases, with 4 bases of the junction left unmatched. The CDR3 sequence is CASSLLGGSYEQYF. The CDR3 DNA is TGTGCCAGCAGCTTACTTGGCGGGAGCTACGAGCAGTACTTC.

The chain is built from TRBV20-1 and TRBJ2-7; 7 bases map to TRBD1. Per the germline V gene, CDR1 is DFQATT and CDR2 is SNEGSKA (reference sequence). The CDR3 has 14 amino acids. J was trimmed by 0 bases and V by 6 bases; bases with no gene match: 8. The CDR3: CSAFAGTVSYEQYF. DNA of the CDR3: TGCAGTGCCTTCGCCGGGACAGTCTCCTACGAGCAGTACTTC.

The chain recombines TRBV28 with TRBJ2-7; the match to TRBD2 covers 7 bases. V lost 3 bases, J lost 3 bases, and 2 bases stayed unmatched. The CDR3 is 13 residues long. Looked up from germline, CDR1 is MDHEN and CDR2 is SYDVKM. The CDR3, as DNA: TGTGCCAGCAGTTTGTGGGGGGGCTACGAGCAGTACTTC. It encodes CASSLWGGYEQYF.

This clonotype has more than one count but fewer than ten. This chain connects TRBV7-9 to TRBJ2-1, with D possibly matching TRBD2 (6 bases). The CDR3 length is 12 residues. From germline, CDR1 is SEHNR and CDR2 FQNEAQ (reference sequence). Trimming took off 3 bases at V and 15 bases at J, with 15 bases between the two ends. The CDR3 sequence is CASSFGEEWGFF. The CDR3 DNA reads TGTGCCAGCAGCTTTGGGGAGGAGTGGGGGTTCTTC.

The table lists this clonotype with a few counts. The chain links TRBV7-6 to TRBJ2-1, with D possibly TRBD2 on 5 matching bases. V gave up 3 bases and J gave up 5 bases, with 20 bases separating them. This CDR3 has 17 residues. From germline, CDR1 is SGHVS and CDR2 FNYEAQ. The CDR3 coding sequence is TGTGCCAGCAGCTTCGCCGGTATAGCGATCAACAACAATGAGCAGTTCTTC. This translates into CASSFAGIAINNNEQFF. The entire variable domain, with the rest obtained from reference TRBV7-6 and TRBJ2-1, is as follows: GAGVSQSPRYKVTKRGQDVALRCDPISGHVSLYWYRQALGQGPEFLTYFNYEAQQDKSGLPNDRFSAERPEGSISTLTIQRTEQRDSAMYRCASSFAGIAINNNEQFFGPGTRLTVL.

There are a few counts of this clonotype. CDR3 in DNA: TGTGCCAGCAGCTTAGGACTTTCGGGGTTTGAAGCTTTCTTT. Protein product: CASSLGLSGFEAFF. The V call is TRBV7-8, the J call TRBJ1-1; no firm D call. V was trimmed by 1 base and J by 7 bases, leaving 13 bases between them. The CDR3 totals 14 residues. Looked up from germline, CDR1 is SGHVS and CDR2 is FQNEAQ.

The genes are TRBV7-8 and TRBJ1-3, with unresolved D. The length of the CDR3 is 17 residues. The germline V gene encodes CDR1 SGHVS and CDR2 FQNEAQ. The ends were cut back, 5 bases at V and 0 bases at J, with 17 bases in the middle. The CDR3 protein is CASSPKRTRVSGNTIYF. The DNA for the CDR3 is TGTGCCAGCAGCCCTAAACGGACGAGAGTCTCTGGAAACACCATATATTTT. The variable domain in full, with the rest retrieved from reference TRBV7-8 and TRBJ1-3, is GAGVSQSPRYKVAKRGQDVALRCDPISGHVSLFWYQQALGQGPEFLTYFQNEAQLDKSGLPSDRFFAERPEGSVSTLKIQRTQQEDSAVYLCASSPKRTRVSGNTIYFGEGSWLTVV.

The CDR3 protein is CASSSGGRNYGYTF. CDR3 nucleotides: TGTGCCAGTAGTTCGGGGGGACGGAACTATGGCTACACCTTC. This sequence joins TRBV19 and TRBJ1-2; possible D gene TRBD1, 5 bases. From germline, CDR1 is LNHDA and CDR2 SQIVND (reference sequence). CDR3 size: 14 residues. V was pared by 5 bases and J by 2 bases, with 12 bases between.

This clonotype came up many times. The chain joins TRBV20-1 to TRBJ1-4; 7 bases align to TRBD1. CDR1 and CDR2 (germline): DFQATT, SNEGSKA (reference sequence). V lost 3 bases and J lost 0; bases outside the gene matches: 4. The CDR3 contains 15 residues. CDR3 loop: CSARDRQSTNEKLFF. The CDR3 DNA sequence: TGCAGTGCTAGGGACAGGCAATCAACTAATGAAAAACTGTTTTTT.

The chain has TRBV24-1 and TRBJ2-2; unclear D gene. CDR3 length: 12 residues. Germline values: CDR1 KGHDR, CDR2 SFDVKD. The V end lost 1 base, the J end lost 7 bases, and 3 bases lay between the germline ends. The CDR3 nucleotides are TGTGCCACCAGTGATTTCCGCGGGGAGCTGTTTTTT. Its translation is CATSDFRGELFF.

The chain links TRBV19 to TRBJ2-1; TRBD2 agrees at 7 bases. The germline V gene encodes CDR1 LNHDA and CDR2 SQIVND (reference sequence). The CDR3 has 14 residues. J was trimmed by 15 bases and V by 3 bases; bases with no gene match: 14. CDR3 sequence reads: CASSISEGRARMFF. For the CDR3, the DNA is TGTGCCAGTAGTATTTCCGAAGGGAGGGCTCGGATGTTCTTC.

This rearrangement joins TRBV5-1 to TRBJ1-4; possible D gene TRBD1, 6 bases. Trimming stripped 1 base from V and 7 bases from J, with 17 bases between. CDR1 is SGHRS, CDR2 YFSETQ, per germline. The CDR3 covers 16 residues. CDR3 DNA sequence: TGCGCCAGCAGCTTGAATCCCCAACAGGGTGGTGAAAAACTGTTTTTT. It is translated as CASSLNPQQGGEKLFF.

The V gene is TRBV7-9, the J gene TRBJ2-4; TRBD1 aligns across 10 bases. Germline lookup yields CDR1 SEHNR and CDR2 FQNEAQ (reference sequence). The CDR3 extends over 15 amino acids. After removal of 5 bases from V and 3 bases from J, the junction contained 4 bases not matched to a gene. CDR3 DNA sequence: TGTGCCAGCAGCGGAGGGACAGGGGTCAAAAACATTCAGTACTTC. Its protein is CASSGGTGVKNIQYF.

There are a few counts of this clonotype. This sequence joins TRBV7-6 and TRBJ2-3, with 9 bases that match TRBD2. The CDR3 totals 19 residues. Germline CDR1 reads SGHVS; CDR2 reads FNYEAQ. The junction had 15 bases not matched to a gene; V was cut back by 2 bases and J by 3 bases. This CDR3 reads CASSLLRFRGRARTDTQYF. Here the CDR3 DNA reads TGTGCCAGCAGCTTATTGAGGTTCCGCGGGAGGGCCAGAACAGATACGCAGTATTTT.

The rearrangement uses TRBV4-1 and TRBJ2-7, with D perhaps given as TRBD1 or TRBD2 (5 bases each). The CDR3 runs 13 residues. Trimming left V 4 bases short and J 7 bases short, with 14 bases between. Germline V gene data show CDR1 as MGHRA and CDR2 as YSYEKL. The CDR3 coding sequence is TGCGCCAGCAGCCGCGGTCAAGAGGGGGAGCAGTACTTC. It encodes CASSRGQEGEQYF.

The chain joins TRBV11-2 to TRBJ2-5; TRBD1 matches at 11 bases. There are 16 residues in the CDR3. Losses at the gene ends were 3 bases for V and 5 bases for J; bases not matched to a gene: 8. Germline CDR1 reads SGHAT; CDR2 reads FQNNGV. CDR3 DNA: TGTGCCAGCAGCTTCCGGGACAGGGGGGTGAGGGAGACCCAGTACTTC. Its translation: CASSFRDRGVRETQYF.

This sequence joins TRBV2 and TRBJ2-7; D ambiguous. Germline V CDR1 and CDR2: SNHLY, FYNNEI. The CDR3 totals 14 residues. V was clipped by 1 base and J by 6 bases, with 13 bases between them. CDR3 residues: CASSEGWEGSEQYF. The CDR3 nucleotides are TGTGCCAGCAGTGAAGGGTGGGAAGGCTCCGAGCAGTACTTC.

This chain connects TRBV19 to TRBJ1-2; D perhaps matches TRBD1 (6 bases). CDR1 and CDR2 from the germline V gene are LNHDA and SQIVND (reference sequence). V lost 1 base and J 6 bases, leaving 12 bases between the germline ends. This CDR3 has 14 residues. The CDR3 coding sequence is TGTGCCAGTAGTATAGTTCGGGGGGCACATGGCTACACCTTC. It specifies CASSIVRGAHGYTF.

To note about this clonotype: A much larger clone is a single base away; this may be a read error. The gene calls are TRBV7-8 and TRBJ2-3; D is unresolved. Germline V gene data show CDR1 as SGHVS and CDR2 as FQNEAQ. This CDR3 comprises 13 residues. In nucleotides, the CDR3 is TGTGCCAGCAGCCCAGCCTCCACAAATACGCAGTATTTT. Its protein product is CASSPASTNTQYF.

This rearrangement joins TRBV5-1 to TRBJ1-1; possible D gene TRBD1, 6 bases. This CDR3 spans 15 amino acids. V was shortened by 0 bases and J by 4 bases, with 13 bases between the two germline ends. Per the germline V gene, CDR1 is SGHRS and CDR2 is YFSETQ. The CDR3 loop is CASSLEGGKGTEAFF. For the CDR3, the DNA is TGCGCCAGCAGCTTGGAGGGGGGCAAAGGCACTGAAGCTTTCTTT.

This clonotype was counted only a few times. The chain combines TRBV19 with TRBJ2-7; D not certain. Trimming removed 3 bases from V and 0 bases from J, with 9 bases in between. The CDR3 length is 14 residues. Germline loops: CDR1 LNHDA, CDR2 SQIVND (reference sequence). CDR3 region: CASSMARSSYEQYF. CDR3 in DNA: TGTGCCAGTAGTATGGCCAGGAGCTCCTACGAGCAGTACTTC.

The rearrangement joins TRBV4-1 to TRBJ1-5; 10 nucleotides agree with TRBD1. The V gene's germline CDR1 is MGHRA and CDR2 YSYEKL. The CDR3 runs to 16 residues. V dropped 1 base and J dropped 4; count of bases not matched to a gene: 4. The CDR3 region has the DNA TGCGCCAGCAGCCAAGTAGGGGACAGGGGTAATCAGCCCCAGCATTTT. Residues: CASSQVGDRGNQPQHF.

This clonotype has a count of ten or more. The chain carries TRBV4-1 and TRBJ1-5; 10 positions match TRBD1. CDR1 and CDR2 from the germline V gene are MGHRA and YSYEKL. The CDR3 loop spans 17 amino acids. The junction had 6 bases not matched to a gene; V was cut back by 1 base and J by 3 bases. CDR3 protein: CASSQGQGAIYNQPQHF. CDR3 in DNA: TGCGCCAGCAGCCAAGGACAGGGGGCGATTTACAATCAGCCCCAGCATTTT.

The V call is TRBV6-1, the J call TRBJ2-5, with D tentatively TRBD2 (5 bases). This CDR3 comprises 14 residues. The V end was cut by 6 bases, the J end by 4 bases, with 15 bases between. CDR1 and CDR2 (germline): MNHNS, SASEGT. CDR3 DNA sequence: TGTGCCAGCAGAGGGAGAAATGGGGTAGAGACCCAGTACTTC. This translates into CASRGRNGVETQYF.